Below, one TCR beta chain is given with its context. Its specificity is unknown. Together with a sample-barcoded 5' primer, a J-beta primer mix was included in a second PCR lasting about 7 to 11 cycles. MiXCR was run by TCRdb on the 5' RACE reads, yielding one entry per CDR3 protein. The sample includes around 650,000 distinct CDR3 sequences, about a third of them seen just once. The sample belongs to a study of blood T cells in healthy people across ages. The CDR3 totals 11 residues. V lost 4 bases to trimming and J lost 9 bases, with 10 bases between them. Germline CDR1 reads SQVTM; CDR2 reads ANQGSEA. Study-wide points: When one million T cells were used, diversity estimates were thought to be underestimates.

Total RNA amounts of at least 6 micrograms were extracted per sample. The rearrangement uses TRBV29-1 and TRBJ2-1; D ambiguous. This receptor was identified in an elderly woman in good health. The sequenced material came from blood. The CDR3, as DNA: TGCAGCGTTGGACCTACAAGTGAGCAGTTCTTC. Protein product: CSVGPTSEQFF.